This record concerns one T cell receptor beta chain sequence. Its antigen is not identified. CDR3 length: 12 residues. V gave up 3 bases and J gave up 8 bases, with 9 bases separating them. This entry comes from a study of vaccination effects on CD4 cells after COVID-19. ViraFEST assay sequencing came after antigen-specific CD4+ T cells were expanded with viral peptide pools. The authors isolated CD4+ T cells after roughly 10 days of culture. The cohort was immunized with two doses of either the BNT162b2 or mRNA-1273 vaccine. IL-2 at around 9.8 IU/ml and peptides at 8.5 to 10 ug/ml were added to cultured PBMC, about 1.8 million per well. It was on days 3 and 7 that half the medium was replaced with IL-2 medium. Generated by immunoSEQ multiplex PCR, the TCRdb table keeps only in-frame clones and is missing some. The sample holds 60,000 to 90,000 clones, 75% to 85% seen once.

V and J are TRBV12-3 or TRBV12-4 and TRBJ2-3; D is unresolved. The TCR was taken from a human donor who received a COVID-19 vaccine. Sequencing was performed on CD4+ T cells from PBMCs cultured with HCoV-229E spike peptides, taken after COVID-19 vaccination. This CDR3 is CASSFGWGTQYF. DNA of the CDR3: TGTGCCAGCAGTTTCGGCTGGGGTACGCAGTATTTT.